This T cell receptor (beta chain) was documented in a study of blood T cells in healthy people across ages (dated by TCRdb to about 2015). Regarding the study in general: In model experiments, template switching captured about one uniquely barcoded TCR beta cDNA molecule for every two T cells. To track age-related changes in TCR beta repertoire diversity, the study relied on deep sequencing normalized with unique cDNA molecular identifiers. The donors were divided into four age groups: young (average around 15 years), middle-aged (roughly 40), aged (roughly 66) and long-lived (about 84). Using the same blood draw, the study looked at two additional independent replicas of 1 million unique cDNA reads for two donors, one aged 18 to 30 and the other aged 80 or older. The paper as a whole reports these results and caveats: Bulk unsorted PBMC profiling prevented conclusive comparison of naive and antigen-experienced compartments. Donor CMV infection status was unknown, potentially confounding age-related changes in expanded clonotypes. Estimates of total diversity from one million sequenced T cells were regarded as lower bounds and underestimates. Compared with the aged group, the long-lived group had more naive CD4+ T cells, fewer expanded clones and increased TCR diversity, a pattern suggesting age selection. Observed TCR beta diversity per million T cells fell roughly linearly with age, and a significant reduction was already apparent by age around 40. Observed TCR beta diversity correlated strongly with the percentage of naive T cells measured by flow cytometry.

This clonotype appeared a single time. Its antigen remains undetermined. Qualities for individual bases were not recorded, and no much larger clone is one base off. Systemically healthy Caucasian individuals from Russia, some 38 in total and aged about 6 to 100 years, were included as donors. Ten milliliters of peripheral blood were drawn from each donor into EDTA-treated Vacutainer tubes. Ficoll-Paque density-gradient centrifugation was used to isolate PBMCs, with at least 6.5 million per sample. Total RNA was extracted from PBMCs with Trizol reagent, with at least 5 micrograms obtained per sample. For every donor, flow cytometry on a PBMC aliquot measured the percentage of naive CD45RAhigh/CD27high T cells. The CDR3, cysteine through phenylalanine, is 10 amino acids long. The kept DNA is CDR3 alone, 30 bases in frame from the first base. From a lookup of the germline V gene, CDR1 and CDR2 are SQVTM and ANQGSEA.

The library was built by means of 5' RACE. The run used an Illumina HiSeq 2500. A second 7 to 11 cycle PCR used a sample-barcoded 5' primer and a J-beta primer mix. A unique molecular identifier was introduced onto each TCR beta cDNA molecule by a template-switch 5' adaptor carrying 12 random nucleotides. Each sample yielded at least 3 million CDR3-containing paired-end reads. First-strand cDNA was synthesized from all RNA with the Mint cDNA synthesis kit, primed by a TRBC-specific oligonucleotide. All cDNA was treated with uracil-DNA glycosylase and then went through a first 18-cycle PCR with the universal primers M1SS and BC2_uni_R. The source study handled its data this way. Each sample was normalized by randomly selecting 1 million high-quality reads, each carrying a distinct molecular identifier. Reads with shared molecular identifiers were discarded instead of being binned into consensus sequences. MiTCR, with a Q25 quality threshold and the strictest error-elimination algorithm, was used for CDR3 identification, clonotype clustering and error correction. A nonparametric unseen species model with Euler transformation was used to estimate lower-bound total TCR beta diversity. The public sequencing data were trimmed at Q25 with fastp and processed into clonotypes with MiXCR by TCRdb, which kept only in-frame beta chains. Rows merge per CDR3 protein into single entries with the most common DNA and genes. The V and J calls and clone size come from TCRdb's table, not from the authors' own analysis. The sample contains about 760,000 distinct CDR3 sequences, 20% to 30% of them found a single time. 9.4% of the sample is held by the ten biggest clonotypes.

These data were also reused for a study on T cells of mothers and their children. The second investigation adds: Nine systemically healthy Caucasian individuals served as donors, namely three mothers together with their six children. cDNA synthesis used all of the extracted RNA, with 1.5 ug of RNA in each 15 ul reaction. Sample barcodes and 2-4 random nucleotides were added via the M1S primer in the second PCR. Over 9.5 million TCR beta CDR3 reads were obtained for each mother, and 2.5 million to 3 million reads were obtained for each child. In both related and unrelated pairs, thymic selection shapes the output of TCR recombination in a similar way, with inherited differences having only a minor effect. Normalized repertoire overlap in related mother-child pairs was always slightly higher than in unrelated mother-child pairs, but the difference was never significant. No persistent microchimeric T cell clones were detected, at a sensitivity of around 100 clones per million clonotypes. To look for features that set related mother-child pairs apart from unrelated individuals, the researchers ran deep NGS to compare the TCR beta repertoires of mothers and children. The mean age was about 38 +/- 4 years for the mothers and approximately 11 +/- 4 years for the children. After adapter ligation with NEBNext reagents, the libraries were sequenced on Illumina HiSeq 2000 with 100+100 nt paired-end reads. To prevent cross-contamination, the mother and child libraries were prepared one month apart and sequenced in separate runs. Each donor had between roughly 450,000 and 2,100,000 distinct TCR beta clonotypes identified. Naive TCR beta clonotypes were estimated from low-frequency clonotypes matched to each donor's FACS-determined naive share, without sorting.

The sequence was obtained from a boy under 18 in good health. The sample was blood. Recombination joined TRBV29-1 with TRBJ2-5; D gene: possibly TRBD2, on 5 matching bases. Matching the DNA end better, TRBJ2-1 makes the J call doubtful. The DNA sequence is TGCAGCGTTGGACTAAATGAGCAGTTCTTC. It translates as CSVGLNEQFF.